Below, 14 T cell receptor beta chains from the same sample are listed, as sequenced in a study of CD8+CD57+ T cells in acquired aplastic anemia. Profiling of TCR beta VDJ combinations and CDR3 sequences used genomic DNA as template. A single record per CDR3 protein comes from TCRdb applying MiXCR to the reads. Among approximately 160,000 distinct CDR3 sequences listed, approximately 40% were seen once. The specimen was sorted CD4+, CD8+, or CD8+CD57+ T cells (not recorded which) from PBMCs. These TCRs come from a human donor in good health.

V usage is TRBV29-1 and J usage is TRBJ2-3, with TRBD2 matching over 10 bases. Germline CDR1 and CDR2: SQVTM and ANQGSEA. CDR3 length: 15 residues. Trimming cost V 4 bases and J 5 bases; bases outside gene matches: 9. The CDR3 sequence: CSVALAGDVRDTQYF. CDR3 in DNA: TGCAGCGTTGCCCTAGCGGGAGATGTAAGAGATACGCAGTATTTT.

This clonotype was seen a few times. A read error may explain this, as a much larger clone is one base away. The V and J genes are TRBV7-9 and TRBJ2-7; TRBD1 agrees at 8 bases. Germline loops: CDR1 SEHNR, CDR2 FQNEAQ (reference sequence). The CDR3 has 18 residues. V trimming: 5 bases; J trimming: 2 bases; junction bases outside the gene matches: 17. Here the CDR3 reads CASSQGRGLQIGAYEQYF. The CDR3 DNA reads as TGTGCCAGCAGCCAGGGCAGGGGGCTTCAGATTGGGGCCTACGAGCAGTACTTC. The full variable domain, completed using reference TRBV7-9 and TRBJ2-7, is DTGVSQNPRHKITKRGQNVTFRCDPISEHNRLYWYRQTLGQGPEFLTYFQNEAQLEKSRLLSDRFSAERPKGSFSTLEIQRTEQGDSAMYLCASSQGRGLQIGAYEQYFGPGTRLTVT.

This clonotype has just a few counts. The V and J genes are TRBV4-1 and TRBJ2-3, with D possibly TRBD2 on 6 matching bases. V was shortened by 7 bases and J by 1 base, with 24 bases between the two germline ends. CDR1 is MGHRA and CDR2 is YSYEKL in the germline V gene. The CDR3 has 18 residues. CDR3 sequence: CASMGLHDTNIRTDTQYF. DNA for the CDR3: TGCGCCAGCATGGGACTCCACGATACCAATATTCGCACAGATACGCAGTATTTT.

This sequence joins TRBV19 and TRBJ1-5; D unclear. Germline loops: CDR1 LNHDA, CDR2 SQIVND (reference sequence). The CDR3 consists of 16 residues. V was trimmed by 4 bases and J by 6 bases, leaving 19 bases between them. CDR3 coding DNA: TGTGCCAGTAGTACTCGGGCCAGCAACTTTAGTCAGCCCCAGCATTTT. Residues: CASSTRASNFSQPQHF.

This clonotype was seen ten or more times. Sequence at one end of the junction differs from germline and may be a read error. V and J are TRBV5-6 and TRBJ1-2; D is perhaps TRBD1 (5 bases). Germline-derived CDR1 and CDR2 are SGHDT and YYEEEE. This CDR3 comprises 12 residues. The CDR3 protein is CASSLGGDGYTF. CDR3 nucleotides: TGTGCCAGCAGTTTGGGAGGGGATGGCTACACCTTC. Using reference TRBV5-6 and TRBJ1-2 for the parts outside the CDR3, the full variable domain is DAGVTQSPTHLIKTRGQQVTLRCSPKSGHDTVSWYQQALGQGPQFIFQYYEEEERQRGNFPDRFSGHQFPNYSSELNVNALLLGDSALYLCASSLGGDGYTFGSGTRLTVV.

This clonotype was seen many times. The gene calls are TRBV15 and TRBJ2-5; tentatively, D is TRBD2 (5 bases). Germline V gene lookup returns CDR1 LNHNV and CDR2 YYDKDF (reference sequence). CDR3 length equals 14 residues. V gave up 3 bases and J gave up 5 bases, with 13 bases separating them. Here the CDR3 DNA reads TGTGCCACCAGCAGGGGCGGAGGTGTGGAGACCCAGTACTTC. It translates to CATSRGGGVETQYF.

The V gene is TRBV10-3, the J gene TRBJ2-7; the match to TRBD1 covers 10 bases. Germline CDR1 and CDR2: ENHRY and SYGVKD. The CDR3 length is 13 residues. V was pared by 6 bases and J by 2 bases, with 1 base of the junction left unmatched. CDR3 in DNA: TGTGCCATCAGAGGGACAGGGGCCTACGAGCAGTACTTC. Translated: CAIRGTGAYEQYF.

This sequence joins TRBV2 and TRBJ2-7; 9 nucleotides agree with TRBD1. The J segment lost 4 bases and the V segment lost 8 bases, leaving 3 bases of the junction unmatched. Germline assignment: CDR1 SNHLY and CDR2 FYNNEI. This CDR3 has 12 amino acids. The CDR3 DNA sequence: TGTGCCAGCGGGGGACAGGGTTACGAGCAGTACTTC. The encoded protein is CASGGQGYEQYF.

Regarding this clonotype: Its ends do not fully match the called genes, so a read error is possible. The chain recombines TRBV6-1 with TRBJ2-4; D is ambiguous. In germline, CDR1 is MNHNS, CDR2 SASEGT. CDR3 size: 11 residues. As DNA, the CDR3 is TGTGCCAGCAGCGAAGGGAACATTCAGTACTTC. It specifies CASSEGNIQYF.

This clonotype appeared many times. The chain couples TRBV2 to TRBJ2-1; the match to TRBD2 covers 15 bases. Germline V gene lookup returns CDR1 SNHLY and CDR2 FYNNEI. The V segment lost 6 bases and the J segment 15 bases; nucleotides outside the gene matches: 9. The CDR3 has 14 residues. The CDR3 DNA reads as TGTGCCAGCAGCCCTAGGACTAGCGGGGGGGTGGTGTTCTTC. Amino acids: CASSPRTSGGVVFF.

Only one count was recorded for this clonotype. Since a much larger clone is just one base distant, this may be a read error. The chain is built from TRBV10-3 and TRBJ2-7, with D tentatively TRBD1 (6 bases). The CDR3 totals 11 residues. Germline V lookup: CDR1 ENHRY, CDR2 SYGVKD. V lost 4 bases and J 13 bases, leaving 14 bases between the germline ends. CDR3: CAISVDRRGYF. The CDR3 nucleotides read TGTGCCATCAGTGTTGACAGGCGAGGCTACTTC.

The chain is built from TRBV18 and TRBJ2-7, with 11 bases aligning to TRBD1. Germline CDR1 KGHSH, CDR2 LQKENI. After removal of 8 bases from V and 3 bases from J, the junction contained 3 bases not matched to a gene. The CDR3 runs 13 residues. Here the CDR3 reads CASRGQGDYEQYF. CDR3 nucleotide sequence: TGTGCCAGCCGGGGACAGGGGGACTACGAGCAGTACTTC.

This chain uses TRBV7-4 with TRBJ1-2; no clear D gene. The CDR3 extends over 11 amino acids. With 3 bases removed from V and 8 bases from J, the gap between germline ends came to 7 bases. Germline V gene sequence: CDR1 SGHVT, CDR2 SQSDAQ. The CDR3 loop is CASSLQPGYTF. In nucleotides, the CDR3 is TGTGCCAGCAGCTTGCAGCCCGGCTACACCTTC.

The chain links TRBV10-3 to TRBJ1-1, with a possible D match to TRBD1 (5 bases). Germline V gene sequence: CDR1 ENHRY, CDR2 SYGVKD. The CDR3 is 11 residues long. V was pared by 8 bases and J by 8 bases, with 12 bases between. CDR3 nucleotides: TGTGCCATCGGATTTCGGACAGAAGCTTTCTTT. As protein: CAIGFRTEAFF.